These 8 T cell receptor beta chains came from one sample sequenced in a study of OX40 agonist ivuxolimab in advanced cancers. Profiled with immunoSEQ multiplex PCR; TCRdb holds only in-frame clones, not every one. The sample has fewer than 30,000 clones, 70% to 90% seen once; the top ten hold around 18%. The sequencing here drew on CD4+ or CD8+ T cells sorted from blood, taken in a trial of the OX40 agonist ivuxolimab. The receptors derive from an adult with an advanced solid tumor such as melanoma, head and neck, liver or kidney cancer.

Only a few counts were recorded for this clone. The chain has TRBV6-4 and TRBJ2-3; D is undetermined. The CDR3 consists of 13 residues. CDR1 and CDR2 from the germline V gene are MRHNA and SNTAGT. Trimming took 0 bases from V and 3 from J, leaving 4 bases between them. The CDR3 bases are TGTGCCAGCAGTGACTCAGTAACAGATACGCAGTATTTT. Translating it yields CASSDSVTDTQYF.

V and J are TRBV28 and TRBJ1-2; D ambiguous. In germline, CDR1 is MDHEN, CDR2 SYDVKM. The CDR3 has 13 amino acids. The V and J ends lost 4 bases and 5 bases respectively, with 11 bases between them. This CDR3 reads CASSWQQNYGYTF. CDR3 sequence (DNA): TGTGCCAGCAGTTGGCAGCAAAATTATGGCTACACCTTC.

Judged by abundance, this clone is medium-sized (0.01 to 0.1%). This chain connects TRBV7-9 to TRBJ1-2; D is unclear. V was pared by 1 base and J by 3 bases, with 9 bases between. The germline CDR1 and CDR2 sequences are SEHNR and FQNEAQ (reference sequence). This CDR3 is 14 amino acids long. CDR3 DNA sequence: TGTGCCAGCAGCTTAGTTTCCGGGGACTATGGCTACACCTTC. Translating gives CASSLVSGDYGYTF.

This chain connects TRBV6-1 to TRBJ2-5, with 9 bases matching TRBD1. The end of the DNA is better explained by TRBJ2-7, so the J call may be wrong. Germline V lookup: CDR1 MNHNS, CDR2 SASEGT. The CDR3 is 15 residues long. Here the CDR3 DNA reads TGTGCCAGCAGGGCCGGACAGGGGCCCTCCTACGAGCAGTACTTC. It yields the protein CASRAGQGPSYEQYF.

The V and J genes are TRBV19 and TRBJ1-5; D unresolved. This CDR3 has 16 residues. Trimming removed 1 base at V and 0 bases at J, with 10 bases between. CDR1 LNHDA and CDR2 SQIVND come from the germline V gene (reference sequence). The CDR3 DNA is TGTGCCAGTAGTATAGGAGCGTTTTATAGCAATCAGCCCCAGCATTTT. It encodes CASSIGAFYSNQPQHF.

The V and J genes are TRBV28 and TRBJ2-7; a possible D gene is TRBD1 (5 bases). In germline, CDR1 is MDHEN, CDR2 SYDVKM. This CDR3 has 13 amino acids. V lost 3 bases and J lost 3, with 9 bases in between. The CDR3 sequence: CASSFLQGYEQYF. Here the CDR3 DNA reads TGTGCCAGCAGTTTCCTTCAGGGCTACGAGCAGTACTTC. Full variable domain (missing parts from reference TRBV28 and TRBJ2-7): DVKVTQSSRYLVKRTGEKVFLECVQDMDHENMFWYRQDPGLGLRLIYFSYDVKMKEKGDIPEGYSVSREKKERFSLILESASTNQTSMYLCASSFLQGYEQYFGPGTRLTVT.

The rearrangement uses TRBV4-3 and TRBJ2-7; no clear D gene. Germline CDR1 is LGHNA and CDR2 is YSLEER. There are 12 residues in the CDR3. V was clipped by 0 bases and J by 6 bases, with 6 bases between them. The CDR3 coding sequence is TGCGCCAGCAGCCAAGACTTAGGCGAGCAGTACTTC. It is translated as CASSQDLGEQYF.

This clone was recorded once. The chain is built from TRBV5-6 and TRBJ2-2; perhaps TRBD2 as D (6 bases). Trimming took 3 bases from V and 7 from J, leaving 7 bases between them. Germline assignment: CDR1 SGHDT and CDR2 YYEEEE. CDR3 length: 12 amino acids. The CDR3 DNA is TGTGCCAGCAGCTCGGGGGTCGGGGAGCTGTTTTTT. Its translation: CASSSGVGELFF.